The next 3 T cell receptor beta chains were all read from a single sample in a study of cytomegalovirus exposure and HLA in healthy donors. The primer mix had 60 Vbeta and 13 Jbeta primers. Profiling relied on immunoSEQ multiplex PCR, and the TCRdb table lists in-frame clones only, not all of them. The sample has under 150,000 clones; over 60% are singletons. The sample consisted of PBMCs. The receptor source for this set is a man between 18 and 35 years old in good health and CMV-seronegative.

The rearrangement joins TRBV6-6 to TRBJ2-1, with D hard to call. Germline V CDR1 and CDR2: MNHNY, SVGAGI (reference sequence). CDR3 length: 11 residues. V lost 5 bases to trimming and J lost 10 bases, with 9 bases between them. The CDR3 DNA reads TGTGCCAGCAGTCCCCTTGCGGAGCAGTTCTTC. Translation gives CASSPLAEQFF.

The chain is built from TRBV11-3 and TRBJ2-3; TRBD1 is a possible D gene (6 bases). V lost 3 bases and J lost 5, with 12 bases in between. CDR3 length: 14 amino acids. The germline V gene has CDR1 SGHNT and CDR2 YENEEA. CDR3: CASSLRGMKDTQYF. As DNA, the CDR3 is TGTGCCAGCAGCTTGAGGGGGATGAAAGATACGCAGTATTTT.

V and J are TRBV5-1 and TRBJ1-6; no clear D gene. The CDR3 has 16 residues. Germline assignment: CDR1 SGHRS and CDR2 YFSETQ. Between the trimmed V and J ends, which lost 2 bases and 8 bases, there was a span of 17 bases. CDR3 region: CASSFALTAGDSPLHF. The CDR3 nucleotides read TGCGCCAGCAGCTTTGCCCTCACGGCCGGGGATTCACCCCTCCACTTT.